This passage covers 5 T cell receptor beta chains from one sample sequenced in a study of CD8+ T cells in alopecia areata. Sequencing templates came from extracted RNA that was reverse transcribed into cDNA. The repertoire was sequenced with immunoSEQ multiplex PCR; TCRdb's copy has only in-frame clones and lacks some. The sample lists fewer than 5,500 clones, about three fifths occurring once. The treatment was: oral pan-JAK inhibitor, 5-10 mg twice daily. Lesional scalp punch biopsies and peripheral blood came from alopecia areata patients. The specimen comprised skin, sampled at week 4, from a patient treated with tofacitinib. Receptors originate from a human donor with alopecia areata.

This chain links TRBV30 with TRBJ1-1, with D uncertain. The CDR3 is 14 residues long. The ends were cut back, 8 bases at V and 2 bases at J, with 18 bases in the middle. Germline CDR1 reads GTSNPN; CDR2 reads SVGIG (reference sequence). The CDR3 region has the DNA TGTGCCCTAAGTAGGATAGGGCACAACACTGAAGCTTTCTTT. It translates to CALSRIGHNTEAFF.

The chain joins TRBV7-3 to TRBJ2-1; 8 nucleotides align to TRBD2. CDR1 and CDR2 from the germline V gene are SGHTA and FQGTGA. J was trimmed by 7 bases and V by 3 bases; bases with no gene match: 8. The CDR3 consists of 15 residues. The CDR3 here is CASSFAGGPPNEQFF. CDR3 DNA: TGTGCCAGCAGCTTTGCGGGAGGCCCCCCGAATGAGCAGTTCTTC. Full variable domain (rest looked up from reference TRBV7-3 and TRBJ2-1): GAGVSQTPSNKVTEKGKYVELRCDPISGHTALYWYRQSLGQGPEFLIYFQGTGAADDSGLPNDRFFAVRPEGSVSTLKIQRTERGDSAVYLCASSFAGGPPNEQFFGPGTRLTVL.

This chain connects TRBV4-3 to TRBJ1-1; TRBD1 matches 9 bases. V dropped 1 base and J dropped 10; count of bases not matched to a gene: 13. The V gene's germline CDR1 is LGHNA and CDR2 YSLEER. This CDR3 has 16 amino acids. The CDR3 nucleotides are TGCGCCAGCAGCCAAGTTGTCGGGACAGGGCACTTCGGAGCTTTCTTT. It is translated as CASSQVVGTGHFGAFF.

The CDR3 is CASSFPGLADSTDTQYF. The CDR3 DNA reads as TGTGCCAGCAGTTTCCCCGGACTAGCGGATAGCACAGATACGCAGTATTTT. V and J are TRBV28 and TRBJ2-3, with 10 positions matching TRBD2. Germline lookup yields CDR1 MDHEN and CDR2 SYDVKM. There are 17 residues in the CDR3. Germline trimming cut 3 bases from V and 0 bases from J; bases unmatched to any gene: 6.

The chain is built from TRBV7-6 and TRBJ1-1; weak D call: TRBD1 (5 bases). CDR1 is SGHVS and CDR2 is FNYEAQ in the germline V gene. Trimming removed 0 bases from V and 1 base from J, with 6 bases in between. CDR3 length: 14 residues. DNA of the CDR3: TGTGCCAGCAGCTTAGCAGACAGGAACACTGAAGCTTTCTTT. Protein: CASSLADRNTEAFF. Full variable domain (outside the CDR3, taken from reference TRBV7-6 and TRBJ1-1): GAGVSQSPRYKVTKRGQDVALRCDPISGHVSLYWYRQALGQGPEFLTYFNYEAQQDKSGLPNDRFSAERPEGSISTLTIQRTEQRDSAMYRCASSLADRNTEAFFGQGTRLTVV.